This TCR beta chain was identified during a study of OX40 agonist ivuxolimab in advanced cancers. Overall study results and limits: Dosing at 0.1 to 3.0 mg/kg was accompanied by clonal expansion of CD4+ and CD8+ blood T cells by week 6.

Notes on this clone: As yet, its antigen is unknown.

The junction had 11 bases not matched to a gene; V was cut back by 0 bases and J by 5 bases. This CDR3 is 18 amino acids long. Measured with immunoSEQ multiplex PCR; TCRdb has only the in-frame clones, and not every one. The sample includes approximately 82,000 clones, around four fifths of them seen just once. Material: CD4+ or CD8+ T cells sorted from blood, obtained in a trial of the OX40 agonist ivuxolimab. This clonotype was sampled from an adult with an advanced solid tumor such as melanoma, head and neck, liver or kidney cancer. The chain has TRBV6-7 and TRBJ2-1; 9 nucleotides match TRBD2. TRBV6-7 is sorted into the ORF group, with uncertain function. DNA of the CDR3: TGTGCCAGCAGTTACTCAGCCGGGGCGGGGGGGAGAAACAATGAGCAGTTCTTC. This encodes CASSYSAGAGGRNNEQFF.